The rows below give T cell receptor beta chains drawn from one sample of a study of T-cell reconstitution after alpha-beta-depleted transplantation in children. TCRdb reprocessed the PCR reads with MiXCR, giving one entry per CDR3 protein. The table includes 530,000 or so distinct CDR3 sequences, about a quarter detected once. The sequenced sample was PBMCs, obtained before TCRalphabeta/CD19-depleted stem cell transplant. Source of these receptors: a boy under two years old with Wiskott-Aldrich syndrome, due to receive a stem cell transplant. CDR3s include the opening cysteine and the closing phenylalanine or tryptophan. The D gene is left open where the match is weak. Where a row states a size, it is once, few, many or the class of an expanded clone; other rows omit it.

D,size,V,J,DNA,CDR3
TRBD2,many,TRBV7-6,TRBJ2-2,TGTGCCAGCAGCTTAGTACTAGCGGGAGCCGGGGAGCTGTTTTTT,CASSLVLAGAGELFF
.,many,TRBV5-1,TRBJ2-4,TGCGCCAGCAGCTTGACATCAGACATTCAGTACTTC,CASSLTSDIQYF
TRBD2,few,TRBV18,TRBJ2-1,TGTGCCAGCTCACCATCGAGCGGGAGTATCGGAGAGCAGTTCTTC,CASSPSSGSIGEQFF
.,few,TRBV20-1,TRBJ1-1,TGCAGTCAGGCGGTAGGCACTGAAGCTTTCTTT,CSQAVGTEAFF
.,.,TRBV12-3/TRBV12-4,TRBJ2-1,TGTGCCAGCAGTTTATATATGGGGGCCAATGAGCAGTTCTTC,CASSLYMGANEQFF
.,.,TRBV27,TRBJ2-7,TGTGCCAGCAGTTTCGTCGGGCTACCCTACGAGCAGTACTTC,CASSFVGLPYEQYF
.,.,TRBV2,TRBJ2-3,TGTGCCAGCAGTGAACTCGCTAGCACAGATACGCAGTATTTT,CASSELASTDTQYF
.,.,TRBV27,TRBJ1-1,TGTGCCAGCAGTCTGGCCGGGGGGGTCCCTGAAGCTTTCTTT,CASSLAGGVPEAFF
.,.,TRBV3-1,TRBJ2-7,TGTGCCAGCAGCCAAGGCCCGGGGTTGGGCGAGCAGTACTTC,CASSQGPGLGEQYF
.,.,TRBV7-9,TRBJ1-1,TGTGCCAGCAGACCGATGGGGAACACTGAAGCTTTCTTT,CASRPMGNTEAFF
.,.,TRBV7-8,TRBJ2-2,TGTGCCAGCAGCCCCCAGCGGCATAACACCGGGGAGCTGTTTTTT,CASSPQRHNTGELFF
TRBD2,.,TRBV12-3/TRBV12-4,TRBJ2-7,TGTGCCAGCAGTACCTTAGCGGGAGGGAGCCACGAGCAGTACTTC,CASSTLAGGSHEQYF
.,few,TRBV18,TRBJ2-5,TGTGCCAGCTCACGACAGGCAAAAGAGACCCAGTACTTC,CASSRQAKETQYF
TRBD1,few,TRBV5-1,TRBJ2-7,TGCGCCAGCAGGAATCGACAGGGTCCCTACGAGCAGTACTTC,CASRNRQGPYEQYF
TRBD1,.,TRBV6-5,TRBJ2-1,TGTGCCAGCAGTTACTCCCAGGGGGCCTACAATGAGCAGTTCTTC,CASSYSQGAYNEQFF
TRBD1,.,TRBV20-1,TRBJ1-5,TGCAGTGCACCGGGACAGCCACATCAGCCCCAGCATTTT,CSAPGQPHQPQHF
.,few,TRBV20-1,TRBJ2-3,TGCAGTGCAAACCAAGGGATCGGACTAACGGGCACAGATACGCAGTATTTT,CSANQGIGLTGTDTQYF
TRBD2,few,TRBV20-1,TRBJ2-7,TGCAGTGCTAGCCCCCTGCGGGAGACCTACGAGCAGTACTTC,CSASPLRETYEQYF
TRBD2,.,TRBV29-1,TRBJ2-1,TGCAGCGGAAGGACTAGCGGGACCGAGTTCTTC,CSGRTSGTEFF
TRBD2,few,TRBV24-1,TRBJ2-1,TGTGCCACCAGCCCTCCTAGCGGGCTGGCTGTGTACAATGAGCAGTTCTTC,CATSPPSGLAVYNEQFF
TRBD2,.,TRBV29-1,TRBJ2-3,TGCAGCGTTGAACCCCGACTAGCGGGCACAGATACGCAGTATTTT,CSVEPRLAGTDTQYF
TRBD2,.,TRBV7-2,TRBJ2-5,TGTGCCAGCAGCCCTAAAGCGGGGACTAGCGGGAGAGAGACCCAGTACTTC,CASSPKAGTSGRETQYF
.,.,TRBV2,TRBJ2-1,TGTGCCAGCAGGTTCGAGAGCGGGAATGAGCAGTTCTTC,CASRFESGNEQFF
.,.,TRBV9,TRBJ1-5,TGTGCCAGCAGCGTAGGGGTCAATCAGCCCCAGCATTTT,CASSVGVNQPQHF
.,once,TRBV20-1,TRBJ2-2,TGCAGTGCTAGAGGGACCCCCGTGACCCCCGGGGAGCTGTTTTTT,CSARGTPVTPGELFF
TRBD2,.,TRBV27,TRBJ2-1,TGTGCCAGCAGTTCCCTCCAAGGACTAGCGGAACACAATGAGCAGTTCTTC,CASSSLQGLAEHNEQFF
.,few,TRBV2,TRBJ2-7,TGTGCCAGCATTCCATTCCCGTACGAGCAGTACTTC,CASIPFPYEQYF
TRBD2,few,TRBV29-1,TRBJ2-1,TGCAGCGTAGTTAGCGGGAGAGGACACAATGAGCAGTTCTTC,CSVVSGRGHNEQFF
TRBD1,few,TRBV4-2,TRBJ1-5,TGTGCCAGCAGCCAACCCACAGGGGCCGGGGATCAGCCCCAGCATTTT,CASSQPTGAGDQPQHF
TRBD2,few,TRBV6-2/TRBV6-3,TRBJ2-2,TGTGCCAGCGGGCCCGGACTAGTAGACACCGGGGAGCTGTTTTTT,CASGPGLVDTGELFF
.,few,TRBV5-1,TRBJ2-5,TGCGCCAGCAGCTTGGATGGCAGGAGCCAAGAGACCCAGTACTTC,CASSLDGRSQETQYF
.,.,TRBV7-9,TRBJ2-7,TGTGCCAGCAGCTCCTCGGATCGGACGACCTACGAGCAGTACTTC,CASSSSDRTTYEQYF
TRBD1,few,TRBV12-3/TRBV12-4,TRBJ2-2,TGTGCCAGCAGGGGACAGGGGTCCACCGGGGAGCTGTTTTTT,CASRGQGSTGELFF
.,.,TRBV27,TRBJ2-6,TGTGCCAGCAGTTTTACCCCGGGGGCCAACGTCCTGACTTTC,CASSFTPGANVLTF
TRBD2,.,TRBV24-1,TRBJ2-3,TGTGCCACCAGTGATTTTCGGGCGGGAGTGGCAGATACGCAGTATTTT,CATSDFRAGVADTQYF
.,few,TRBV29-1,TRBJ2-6,TGCAGCGTTGATGAGGGATCCGGGGCCAACGTCCTGACTTTC,CSVDEGSGANVLTF
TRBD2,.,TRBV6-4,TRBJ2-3,TGTGCCAGCATACTAGCGGGAGGGCCAATAGATACGCAGTATTTT,CASILAGGPIDTQYF
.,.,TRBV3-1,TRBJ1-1,TGTGCCAGCGAGCACCGTTCCCGGGGCACTGAAGCTTTCTTT,CASEHRSRGTEAFF
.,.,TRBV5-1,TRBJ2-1,TGCGCCAGCAGCATTGGAACCGGGAATGAGCAGTTCTTC,CASSIGTGNEQFF
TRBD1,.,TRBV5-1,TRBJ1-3,TGCGCCAGCCTTGACAGGGAGGTCCCTGGAAACACCATATATTTT,CASLDREVPGNTIYF
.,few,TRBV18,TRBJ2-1,TGTGCCAGCTCACCAGGGTCTCACGGGCTCTACAATGAGCAGTTCTTC,CASSPGSHGLYNEQFF
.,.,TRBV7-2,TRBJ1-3,TGTGCCAGCAGCTTAGCAGGGGGAAGTGGAAACACCATATATTTT,CASSLAGGSGNTIYF
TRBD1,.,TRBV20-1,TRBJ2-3,TGCAGTGCTCAACAGGGGAGCACAGATACGCAGTATTTT,CSAQQGSTDTQYF
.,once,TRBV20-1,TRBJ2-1,TGCAGTACCAGGAGGGGCGTATATGAGCAGTTCTTC,CSTRRGVYEQFF
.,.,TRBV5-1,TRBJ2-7,TGCGCCAGCAGCACTGGGACCGGGACCGATTCCTACGAGCAGTACTTC,CASSTGTGTDSYEQYF
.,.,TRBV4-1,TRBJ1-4,TGCGCCAGCAGCCAAGATGGGCCAGGAGGGGAAAAACTGTTTTTT,CASSQDGPGGEKLFF
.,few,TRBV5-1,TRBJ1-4,TGCGCCAGCAGCTTGAGGGTCCCTAATGAAAAACTGTTTTTT,CASSLRVPNEKLFF
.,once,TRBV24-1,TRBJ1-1,TGTGCCACCAGTCCCCACGGGGTGGAGACTGAAGCTTTCTTT,CATSPHGVETEAFF
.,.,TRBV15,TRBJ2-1,TGTGCCACCAGCAGAGGATACGGACTGAGAAGCTCCTACAATGAGCAGTTCTTC,CATSRGYGLRSSYNEQFF
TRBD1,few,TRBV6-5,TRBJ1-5,TGTGCCAGCAGTTACGGGACAGGGCAGCGCAATCAGCCCCAGCATTTT,CASSYGTGQRNQPQHF
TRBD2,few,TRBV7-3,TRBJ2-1,TGTGCCAGCAGCTTCGTGGGAGCGGGAGGATCCAATGAGCAGTTCTTC,CASSFVGAGGSNEQFF
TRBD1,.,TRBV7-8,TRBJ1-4,TGTGCCAGCAGCTCACCGGGACAGGGAGATGAAAAACTGTTTTTT,CASSSPGQGDEKLFF
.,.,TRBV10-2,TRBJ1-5,TGCGCCAGCAGTGCGGGGGTGGCTCAGCCCCAGCATTTT,CASSAGVAQPQHF
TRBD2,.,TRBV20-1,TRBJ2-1,TGCAGTGCTAGTAGTCAGTTAACTAGCGGGAGGTTAGATGAGCAGTTCTTC,CSASSQLTSGRLDEQFF
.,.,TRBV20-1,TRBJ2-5,TGCAGTGCTATTCGGGCGGGGGCTGTGGAGACCCAGTACTTC,CSAIRAGAVETQYF
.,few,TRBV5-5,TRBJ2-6,TGTGCCAGCACCCTGAGAGGTGGGGCCAACGTCCTGACTTTC,CASTLRGGANVLTF
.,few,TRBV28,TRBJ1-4,TGTGCCAGCAGTCCGGGTGGACAAGATAATGAAAAACTGTTTTTT,CASSPGGQDNEKLFF
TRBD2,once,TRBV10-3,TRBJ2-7,TGTGCCATCAGTCCCTGGACTAGCGGGAGAGTATACGAGCAGTACTTC,CAISPWTSGRVYEQYF
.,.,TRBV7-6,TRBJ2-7,TGTGCCAGCAGCCCCGACCAGGGGAGCTACGAGCAGTACTTC,CASSPDQGSYEQYF